The clone carrying this T cell receptor beta chain was counted ten times or more. The antigen remains unidentified. The sample comes from a study of early T cells in non-severe SARS-CoV-2 infection. Overall study context: It was bulk RNA from unsorted whole blood that was sequenced, and the chains were unpaired.

Study results and limitations: Private and CD4 specificities were missed by VDJdb matching, skewed to anti-spike CD8.

Individual cDNA molecules each received unique molecular identifiers attached to them. TCRdb used MiXCR to reprocess the 5' RACE reads, holding one entry per CDR3 protein. The repertoire consists of roughly 93,000 distinct CDR3 sequences, with roughly 9.6% occurring once and the leading ten covering roughly 4.9%. This CDR3 is 19 amino acids long. Germline lookup yields CDR1 LGHDT and CDR2 YNNKEL (reference sequence). The V and J ends lost 0 bases and 8 bases, in that order; junction bases with no gene match: 11. V and J are TRBV3-1 and TRBJ2-1; TRBD2 agrees at 15 bases. The source of this sequence is an adult who was a healthcare worker with PCR-confirmed SARS-CoV-2 infection or an uninfected control (not recorded which). Sequenced input: whole blood. The CDR3 is CASSQDYRTSGRAWDEQFF. The CDR3 DNA follows: TGTGCCAGCAGCCAAGACTATAGGACTAGCGGGAGGGCCTGGGATGAGCAGTTCTTC.